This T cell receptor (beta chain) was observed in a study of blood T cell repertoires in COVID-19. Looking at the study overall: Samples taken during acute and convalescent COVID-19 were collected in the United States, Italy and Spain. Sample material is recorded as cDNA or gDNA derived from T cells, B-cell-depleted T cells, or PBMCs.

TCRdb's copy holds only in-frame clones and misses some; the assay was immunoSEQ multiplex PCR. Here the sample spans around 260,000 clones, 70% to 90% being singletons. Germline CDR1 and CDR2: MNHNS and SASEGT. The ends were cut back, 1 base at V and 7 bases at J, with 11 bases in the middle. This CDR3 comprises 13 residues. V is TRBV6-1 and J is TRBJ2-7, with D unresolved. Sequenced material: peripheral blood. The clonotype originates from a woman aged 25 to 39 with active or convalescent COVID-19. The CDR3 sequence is CASSEGRPREQYF. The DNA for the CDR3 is TGTGCCAGCAGTGAAGGTCGCCCTAGAGAGCAGTACTTC.